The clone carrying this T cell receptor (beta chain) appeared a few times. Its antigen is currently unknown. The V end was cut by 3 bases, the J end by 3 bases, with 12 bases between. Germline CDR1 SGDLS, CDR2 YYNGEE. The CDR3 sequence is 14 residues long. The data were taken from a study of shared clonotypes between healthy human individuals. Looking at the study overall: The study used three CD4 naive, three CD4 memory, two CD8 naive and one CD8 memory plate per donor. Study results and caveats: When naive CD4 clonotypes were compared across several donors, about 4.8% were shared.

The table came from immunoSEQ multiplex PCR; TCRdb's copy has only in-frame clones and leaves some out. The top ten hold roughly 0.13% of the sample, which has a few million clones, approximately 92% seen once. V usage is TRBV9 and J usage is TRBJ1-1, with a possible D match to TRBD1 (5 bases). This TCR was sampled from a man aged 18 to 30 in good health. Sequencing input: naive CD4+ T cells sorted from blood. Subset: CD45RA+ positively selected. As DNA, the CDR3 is TGTGCCAGCAGCGCCCCGGGGGAGCACACTGAAGCTTTCTTT. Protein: CASSAPGEHTEAFF.